Sequencing of this T cell receptor beta chain was carried out in a study of Ad26.COV2.S vaccination and SARS-CoV-2 variants (dated by TCRdb to the early 2020s). For the wider study: TCRbeta repertoire sequencing was used to assess the specificity and breadth of SARS-CoV-2-reactive T cell receptors after Ad26.COV2.S vaccination. The TCR-sequenced set comprised approximately 32 samples: around 20 Ad26.COV2.S vaccine recipients, 5 placebo recipients and 8 SARS-CoV-2 convalescent individuals. Findings and caveats that apply to the study as a whole: The authors noted that the TCR breadth and depth analyses may have underestimated total T cell responses. Non-spike TCR breadth was comparable between vaccine and placebo recipients, consistent with the vaccine containing only spike. Ad26.COV2.S recipients had higher spike-specific TCR breadth than placebo recipients (P = 0.0014). After vaccination, substantial breadth of spike-specific CD8+ and CD4+ T cell responses was reported.

Between the V and J ends, shortened by 0 bases and 8 bases respectively, the junction contains 10 bases. Via the germline V gene, CDR1 is MGHRA and CDR2 YSYEKL. From the cysteine through the phenylalanine, the CDR3 covers 13 amino acids. Only CDR3 DNA remains: 39 bases, in frame from the first base. TCRbeta CDR3 regions were sequenced with the immunoSEQ Assay. After extraction, genomic DNA underwent amplification by bias-controlled multiplex PCR, followed by high-throughput sequencing. In the source study's methods: To quantify the absolute abundance of every unique TCRbeta CDR3 region, sequences were collapsed and filtered. T cell fraction was estimated by normalizing TCRbeta template counts to usable DNA, which was measured by amplifying reference genes present in all nucleated cells. Repertoire TCRs were annotated as SARS-CoV-2-specific when V gene, CDR3 amino acid sequence and J gene were exactly matched to a known reactive TCR set. MIRA supplied the reference SARS-CoV-2 TCR set, which was filtered for enrichment in COVID-19-positive ImmuneCODE repertoires so that public or cross-reactive TCRs were removed. Using the MIRA antigens, annotated TCRs were further analysed by specific ORF or by position within an ORF. Depth was the summed frequency of annotated unique rearrangements, while breadth was defined as annotated unique rearrangements over total unique productive rearrangements. TCR breadth was compared between groups using two-sided Wilcoxon rank-sum tests. TCRdb's version of the immuneACCESS table is confined to in-frame rearrangements and falls short of the full clone set. An unresolved V gene accounts for under half of the shortfall where checked; the remainder is of unknown origin. V, J and clone size reflect that table, while D and trimming were determined from the DNA. This sample has 350,000 to 450,000 clones in its table, and about 90% of those were observed once. The top ten constitute under 4% of the sample.

About this clone itself: It lacks a known antigen. No quality values exist for individual bases; no much larger clone is one base distant. This sample includes further DNA sequences coding for the same CDR3.

What this sample's time point label stands for: individuals recovered from natural SARS-CoV-2 infection. The TCR was taken from a human donor who had recovered from COVID-19. The receptor chain draws on TRBV4-1 and TRBJ1-2; perhaps TRBD1 is the D gene, with 5 bases matching. The material sequenced was peripheral blood, taken after recovery from COVID-19. The CDR3 region: CASSQEGVGGYTF. The bases are TGCGCCAGCAGCCAAGAAGGGGTTGGAGGCTACACCTTC.